This T cell receptor (beta chain) comes out of a study of T cell responses to AZD1222 COVID-19 vaccine. Study-wide results and caveats: Donors skewed white British and female; clonal diversity was possibly underestimated. With dominance at 160-218 and 743-854, vaccine-associated CD4 TCRs spanned spike.

The data were produced by immunoSEQ multiplex PCR, yet TCRdb's version contains in-frame clones alone and is incomplete. The profile shows around 150,000 clones, over 85% of them singletons. As regards this clone: Its specificity is unknown.

Per the germline V gene, CDR1 is MRHNA and CDR2 is SNTAGT. The CDR3 consists of 14 residues. Trimming removed 2 bases at V and 12 bases at J, with 19 bases between. The sequence came from an adult who received the AZD1222 COVID-19 vaccine. V gene TRBV6-4 combines with J gene TRBJ1-1; the D gene is possibly TRBD1 (5 bases). Specimen: peripheral blood, collected 28 days after the second AZD1222 dose. CDR3 sequence reads: CASSDDSLGDQSFF. The CDR3 bases are TGTGCCAGCAGTGACGACTCCCTAGGGGATCAATCTTTCTTT.